Below, 9 T cell receptor beta chains from the same sample are listed, as sequenced in a study of blood T cell repertoires in COVID-19. The protocol was immunoSEQ multiplex PCR, while the TCRdb copy is restricted to in-frame clones and leaves out a portion. The sample includes approximately 160,000 clones, about 90% seen only once; the top ten take about 7%. Sequenced sample: PBMCs or T cells enriched from blood (not recorded which). Every receptor here comes from a woman aged 45-60 years who had recovered from COVID-19.

This clone was recorded only once. The V gene is TRBV4-2, the J gene TRBJ2-2, with 8 bases identical to TRBD2. Germline trimming cut 3 bases from V and 0 bases from J; bases unmatched to any gene: 6. Germline CDR1 is LGHNA and CDR2 is YNFKEQ. The CDR3 has 17 residues. CDR3: CASSHPMGLANTGELFF. In DNA, the CDR3 is TGTGCCAGCAGCCATCCAATGGGACTAGCGAACACCGGGGAGCTGTTTTTT.

This clone came up once. The rearrangement joins TRBV7-8 to TRBJ1-1, with D perhaps TRBD1 (5 bases). With 9 bases removed from V and 5 bases from J, the gap between germline ends came to 16 bases. Germline V CDR1 and CDR2: SGHVS, FQNEAQ. The CDR3 extends over 13 amino acids. The CDR3 nucleotides read TGTGCCAGTCAAGGGGCGGGGTGGACTGAAGCTTTCTTT. Protein sequence: CASQGAGWTEAFF.

The chain has TRBV27 and TRBJ1-5; 7 bases align to TRBD1. The germline V gene has CDR1 MNHEY and CDR2 SMNVEV (reference sequence). Trimming cost V 6 bases and J 0 bases; bases outside gene matches: 5. The CDR3 runs to 15 residues. The DNA for the CDR3 is TGTGCCAGCAGATCGGACAGGCTTAGCAATCAGCCCCAGCATTTT. Protein product: CASRSDRLSNQPQHF.

V gene TRBV18 combines with J gene TRBJ1-4; 7 nucleotides line up with TRBD1. With 4 bases clipped from V and 6 bases from J, the junction kept 5 bases outside the gene matches. The CDR3 loop spans 14 amino acids. Germline V CDR1 and CDR2: KGHSH, LQKENI. The CDR3 sequence: CASSRGGGDEKLFF. The CDR3 coding sequence is TGTGCCAGCTCACGAGGGGGCGGGGATGAAAAACTGTTTTTT.

CDR3 nucleotide sequence: TGTGCCAGCTCACCACCCGGTAATGAGCAGTTCTTC. It codes for CASSPPGNEQFF. This rearrangement joins TRBV18 to TRBJ2-1; D gene unclear. This CDR3 has 12 residues. Germline V gives CDR1 KGHSH, CDR2 LQKENI. The V end lost 0 bases, the J end lost 7 bases, and 4 bases lay between the germline ends.

The chain carries TRBV27 and TRBJ2-7; 12 bases are a match to TRBD2. Germline lookup yields CDR1 MNHEY and CDR2 SMNVEV (reference sequence). J gave up 6 bases and V 4 bases, and 7 bases lay outside the gene matches. This CDR3 is 15 amino acids long. The CDR3 DNA follows: TGTGCCAGCAGTTCCCTAGCGGGAGGGCCGGGCGAGCAGTACTTC. Translated, it gives CASSSLAGGPGEQYF.

The V and J genes are TRBV3-1 (or the pseudogene TRBV3-2) and TRBJ2-7, with 7 bases matching TRBD1. Germline V gene lookup returns CDR1 LGHDT and CDR2 YNNKEL (reference sequence). This CDR3 region has 14 residues. V lost 4 bases, J lost 3 bases, and 6 bases stayed unmatched. The CDR3 region is CASSRGRGYYEQYF. In nucleotides, the CDR3 is TGTGCCAGCAGCCGGGGCAGGGGGTACTACGAGCAGTACTTC.

In DNA form, the CDR3 reads TGTGCCAGCAGCTTAAGTGGACTAGCGGGACTATACAATGAGCAGTTCTTC. Protein sequence: CASSLSGLAGLYNEQFF. The chain joins TRBV7-9 to TRBJ2-1, with 12 bases lining up with TRBD2. The germline gives CDR1 SEHNR, CDR2 FQNEAQ (reference sequence). This CDR3 is built from 17 residues. The V and J ends lost 2 bases and 4 bases, in that order; junction bases with no gene match: 6.

This chain connects TRBV18 to TRBJ2-3; 9 positions match TRBD1. With V trimmed by 10 bases and J by 5 bases, 13 bases remained unmatched. Per germline, CDR1 KGHSH and CDR2 LQKENI. This CDR3 is built from 15 residues. This CDR3 reads CANRLGTGQGDTQYF. CDR3 bases: TGTGCCAATCGACTGGGGACAGGGCAGGGAGATACGCAGTATTTT.